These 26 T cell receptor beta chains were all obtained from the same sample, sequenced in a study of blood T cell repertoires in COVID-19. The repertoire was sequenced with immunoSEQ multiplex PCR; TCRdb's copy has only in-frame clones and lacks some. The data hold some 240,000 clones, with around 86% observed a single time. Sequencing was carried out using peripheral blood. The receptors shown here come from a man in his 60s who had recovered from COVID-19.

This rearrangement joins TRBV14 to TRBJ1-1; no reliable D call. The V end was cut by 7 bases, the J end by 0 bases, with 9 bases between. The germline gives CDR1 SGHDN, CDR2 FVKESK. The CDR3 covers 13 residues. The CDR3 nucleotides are TGTGCCAGCACTGGCAGTATGAACACTGAAGCTTTCTTT. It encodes CASTGSMNTEAFF.

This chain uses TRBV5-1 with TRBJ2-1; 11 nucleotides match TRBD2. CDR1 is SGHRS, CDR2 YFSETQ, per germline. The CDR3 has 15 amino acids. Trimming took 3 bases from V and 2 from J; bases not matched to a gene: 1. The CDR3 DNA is TGCGCCAGCAGCTCTAGCGGGGGGACCTACAATGAGCAGTTCTTC. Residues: CASSSSGGTYNEQFF.

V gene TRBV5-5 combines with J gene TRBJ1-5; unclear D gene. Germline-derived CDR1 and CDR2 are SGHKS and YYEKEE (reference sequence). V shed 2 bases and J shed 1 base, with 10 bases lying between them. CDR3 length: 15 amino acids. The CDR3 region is CASSLWGESNQPQHF. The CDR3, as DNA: TGTGCCAGCAGCTTATGGGGAGAAAGCAATCAGCCCCAGCATTTT.

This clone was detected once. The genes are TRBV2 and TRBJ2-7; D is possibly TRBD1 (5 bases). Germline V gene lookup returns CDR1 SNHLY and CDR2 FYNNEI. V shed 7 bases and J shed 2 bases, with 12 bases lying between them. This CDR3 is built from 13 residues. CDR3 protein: CASKAQGPYEQYF. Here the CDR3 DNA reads TGTGCCAGCAAGGCCCAGGGCCCCTACGAGCAGTACTTC.

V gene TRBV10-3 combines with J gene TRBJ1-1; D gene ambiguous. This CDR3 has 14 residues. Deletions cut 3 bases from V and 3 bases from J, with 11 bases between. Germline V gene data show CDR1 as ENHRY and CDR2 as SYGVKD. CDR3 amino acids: CAISDRGMDTEAFF. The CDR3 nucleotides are TGTGCCATCAGTGATCGGGGTATGGACACTGAAGCTTTCTTT.

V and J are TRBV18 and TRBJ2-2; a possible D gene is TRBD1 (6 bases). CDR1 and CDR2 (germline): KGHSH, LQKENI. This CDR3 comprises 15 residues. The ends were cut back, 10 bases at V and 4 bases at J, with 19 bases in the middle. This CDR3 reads CATSKGHKITGELFF. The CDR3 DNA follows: TGTGCCACTAGCAAGGGACATAAAATCACCGGGGAGCTGTTTTTT.

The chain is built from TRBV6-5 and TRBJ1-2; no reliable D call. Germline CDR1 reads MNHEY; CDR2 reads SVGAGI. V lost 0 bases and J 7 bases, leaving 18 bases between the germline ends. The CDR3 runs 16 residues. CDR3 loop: CASSYSSTQNARGYTF. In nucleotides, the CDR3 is TGTGCCAGCAGTTACTCGAGTACCCAAAACGCCCGTGGCTACACCTTC.

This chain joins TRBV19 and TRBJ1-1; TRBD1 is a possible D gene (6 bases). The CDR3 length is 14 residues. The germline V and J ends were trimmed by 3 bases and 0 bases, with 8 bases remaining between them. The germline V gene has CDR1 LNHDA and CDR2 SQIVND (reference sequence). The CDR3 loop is CASSISGVNTEAFF. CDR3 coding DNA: TGTGCCAGTAGTATCTCAGGGGTGAACACTGAAGCTTTCTTT.

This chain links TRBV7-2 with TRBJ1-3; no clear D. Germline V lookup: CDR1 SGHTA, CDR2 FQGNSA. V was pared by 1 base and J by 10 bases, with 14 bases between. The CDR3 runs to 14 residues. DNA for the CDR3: TGTGCCAGCAGCTTAGGCTTACGTGAGAGGACCATATATTTT. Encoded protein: CASSLGLRERTIYF. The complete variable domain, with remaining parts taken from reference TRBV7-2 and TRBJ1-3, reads GAGVSQSPSNKVTEKGKDVELRCDPISGHTALYWYRQSLGQGLEFLIYFQGNSAPDKSGLPSDRFSAERTGGSVSTLTIQRTQQEDSAVYLCASSLGLRERTIYFGEGSWLTVV.

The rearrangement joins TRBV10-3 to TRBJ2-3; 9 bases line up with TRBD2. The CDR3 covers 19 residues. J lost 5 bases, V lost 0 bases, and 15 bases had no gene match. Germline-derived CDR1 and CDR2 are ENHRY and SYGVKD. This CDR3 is CAISESGGRAHLNIDTQYF. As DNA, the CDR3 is TGTGCCATCAGTGAGTCAGGCGGGAGGGCGCACCTTAACATAGATACGCAGTATTTT.

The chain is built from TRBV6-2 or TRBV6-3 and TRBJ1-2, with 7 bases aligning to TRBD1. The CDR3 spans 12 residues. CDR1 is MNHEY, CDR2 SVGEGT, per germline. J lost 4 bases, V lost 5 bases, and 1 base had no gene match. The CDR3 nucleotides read TGTGCCAGCAGTGGACAGGTCTATGGCTACACCTTC. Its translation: CASSGQVYGYTF.

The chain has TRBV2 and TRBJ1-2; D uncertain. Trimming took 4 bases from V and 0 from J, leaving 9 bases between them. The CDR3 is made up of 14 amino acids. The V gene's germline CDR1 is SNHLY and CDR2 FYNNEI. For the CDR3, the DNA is TGTGCCAGCAGTGCCGCCCGCGCTAACTATGGCTACACCTTC. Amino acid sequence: CASSAARANYGYTF.

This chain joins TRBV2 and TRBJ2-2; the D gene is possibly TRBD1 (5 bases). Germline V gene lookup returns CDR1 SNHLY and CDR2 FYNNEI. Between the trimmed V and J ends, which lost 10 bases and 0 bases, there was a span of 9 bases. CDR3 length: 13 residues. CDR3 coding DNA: TGTGCCACCACGACAGCGAACACCGGGGAGCTGTTTTTT. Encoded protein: CATTTANTGELFF.

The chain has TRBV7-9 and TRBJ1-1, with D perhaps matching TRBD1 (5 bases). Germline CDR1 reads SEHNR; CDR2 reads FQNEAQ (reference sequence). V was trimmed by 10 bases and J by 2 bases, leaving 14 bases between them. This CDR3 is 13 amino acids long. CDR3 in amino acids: CATNRQANTEAFF. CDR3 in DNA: TGTGCCACCAACAGGCAGGCCAACACTGAAGCTTTCTTT. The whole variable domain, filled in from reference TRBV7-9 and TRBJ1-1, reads DTGVSQNPRHKITKRGQNVTFRCDPISEHNRLYWYRQTLGQGPEFLTYFQNEAQLEKSRLLSDRFSAERPKGSFSTLEIQRTEQGDSAMYLCATNRQANTEAFFGQGTRLTVV.

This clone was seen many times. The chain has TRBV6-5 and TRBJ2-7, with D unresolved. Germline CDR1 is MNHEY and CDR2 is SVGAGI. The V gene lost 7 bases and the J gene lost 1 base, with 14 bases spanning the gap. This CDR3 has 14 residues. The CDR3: CASKTHPSSYEQYF. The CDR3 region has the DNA TGTGCCAGCAAAACTCATCCTTCGTCCTACGAGCAGTACTTC.

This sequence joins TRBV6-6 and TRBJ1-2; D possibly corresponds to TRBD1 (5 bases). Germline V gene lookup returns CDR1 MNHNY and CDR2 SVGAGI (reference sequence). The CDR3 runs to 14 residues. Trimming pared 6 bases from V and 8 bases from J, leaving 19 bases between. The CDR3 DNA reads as TGTGCCAGCAGCTTTGTAGGGCCAGGGTACGGCTACACCTTC. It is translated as CASSFVGPGYGYTF.

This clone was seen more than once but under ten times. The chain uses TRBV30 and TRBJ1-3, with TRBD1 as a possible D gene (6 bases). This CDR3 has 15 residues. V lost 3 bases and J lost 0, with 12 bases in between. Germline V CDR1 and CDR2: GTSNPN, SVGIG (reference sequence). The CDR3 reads CAWSGQSISGNTIYF. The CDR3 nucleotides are TGTGCCTGGAGCGGACAGTCTATCTCTGGAAACACCATATATTTT.

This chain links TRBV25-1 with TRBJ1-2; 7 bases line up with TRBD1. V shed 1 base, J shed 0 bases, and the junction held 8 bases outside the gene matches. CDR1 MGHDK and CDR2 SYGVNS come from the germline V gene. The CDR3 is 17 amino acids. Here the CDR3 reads CASSEWDRPNSNYGYTF. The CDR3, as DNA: TGTGCCAGCAGTGAATGGGACAGACCAAACTCTAACTATGGCTACACCTTC.

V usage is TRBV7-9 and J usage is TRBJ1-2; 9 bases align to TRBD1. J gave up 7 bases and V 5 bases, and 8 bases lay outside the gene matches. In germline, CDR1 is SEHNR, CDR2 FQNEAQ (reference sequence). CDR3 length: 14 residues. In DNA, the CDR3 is TGTGCCAGCAGCCCAAGGGACAGGGATCCTGGCTACACCTTC. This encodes CASSPRDRDPGYTF.

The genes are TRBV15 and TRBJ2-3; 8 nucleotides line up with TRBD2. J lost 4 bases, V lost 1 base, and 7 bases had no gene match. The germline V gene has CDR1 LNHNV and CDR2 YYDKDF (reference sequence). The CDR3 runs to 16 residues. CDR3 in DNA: TGTGCCACCAGCAGAGCGCTCCGGGAGGGGGCAGATACGCAGTATTTT. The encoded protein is CATSRALREGADTQYF. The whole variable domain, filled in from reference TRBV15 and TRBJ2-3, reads DAMVIQNPRYQVTQFGKPVTLSCSQTLNHNVMYWYQQKSSQAPKLLFHYYDKDFNNEADTPDNFQSRRPNTSFCFLDIRSPGLGDTAMYLCATSRALREGADTQYFGPGTRLTVL.

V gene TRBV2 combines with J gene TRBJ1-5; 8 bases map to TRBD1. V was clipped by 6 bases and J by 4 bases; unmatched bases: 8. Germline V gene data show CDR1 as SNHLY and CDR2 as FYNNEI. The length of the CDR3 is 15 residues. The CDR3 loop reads CASSLGQERNQPQHF. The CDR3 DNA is TGTGCCAGCAGCTTGGGACAGGAAAGGAATCAGCCCCAGCATTTT.

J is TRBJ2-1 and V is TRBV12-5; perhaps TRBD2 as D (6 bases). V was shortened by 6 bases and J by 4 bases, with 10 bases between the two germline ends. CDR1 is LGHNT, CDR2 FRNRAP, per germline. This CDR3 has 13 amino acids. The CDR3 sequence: CASGSGTYNEQFF. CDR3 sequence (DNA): TGTGCTAGTGGCTCCGGGACTTACAATGAGCAGTTCTTC. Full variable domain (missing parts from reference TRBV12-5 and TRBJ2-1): DARVTQTPRHKVTEMGQEVTMRCQPILGHNTVFWYRQTMMQGLELLAYFRNRAPLDDSGMPKDRFSAEMPDATLATLKIQPSEPRDSAVYFCASGSGTYNEQFFGPGTRLTVL.

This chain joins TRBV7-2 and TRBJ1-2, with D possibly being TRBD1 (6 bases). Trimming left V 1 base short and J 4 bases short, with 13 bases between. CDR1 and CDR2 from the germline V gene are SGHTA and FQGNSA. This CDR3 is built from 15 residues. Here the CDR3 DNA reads TGTGCCAGCAGCTTAGAAGTGGGGGCAGGCTATGGCTACACCTTC. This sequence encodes CASSLEVGAGYGYTF. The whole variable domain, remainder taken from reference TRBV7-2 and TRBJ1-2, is GAGVSQSPSNKVTEKGKDVELRCDPISGHTALYWYRQSLGQGLEFLIYFQGNSAPDKSGLPSDRFSAERTGGSVSTLTIQRTQQEDSAVYLCASSLEVGAGYGYTFGSGTRLTVV.

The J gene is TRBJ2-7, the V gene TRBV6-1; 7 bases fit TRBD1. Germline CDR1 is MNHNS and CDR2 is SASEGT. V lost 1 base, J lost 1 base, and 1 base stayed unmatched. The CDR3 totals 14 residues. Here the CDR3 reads CASSEGTGSYEQYF. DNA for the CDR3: TGTGCCAGCAGTGAAGGGACAGGTTCCTACGAGCAGTACTTC.

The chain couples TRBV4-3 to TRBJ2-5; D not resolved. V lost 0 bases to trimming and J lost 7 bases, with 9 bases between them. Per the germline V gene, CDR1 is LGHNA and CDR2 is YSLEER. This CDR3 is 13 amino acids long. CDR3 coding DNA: TGCGCCAGCAGCCAAGATTCGGGTGGGACCCAGTACTTC. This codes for CASSQDSGGTQYF.

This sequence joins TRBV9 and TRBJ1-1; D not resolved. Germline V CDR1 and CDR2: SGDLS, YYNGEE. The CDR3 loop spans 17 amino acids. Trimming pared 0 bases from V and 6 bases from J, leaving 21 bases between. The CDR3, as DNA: TGTGCCAGCAGCGTAGACGCCGGCGGCTTCTCCCCTTCTGAAGCTTTCTTT. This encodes CASSVDAGGFSPSEAFF.